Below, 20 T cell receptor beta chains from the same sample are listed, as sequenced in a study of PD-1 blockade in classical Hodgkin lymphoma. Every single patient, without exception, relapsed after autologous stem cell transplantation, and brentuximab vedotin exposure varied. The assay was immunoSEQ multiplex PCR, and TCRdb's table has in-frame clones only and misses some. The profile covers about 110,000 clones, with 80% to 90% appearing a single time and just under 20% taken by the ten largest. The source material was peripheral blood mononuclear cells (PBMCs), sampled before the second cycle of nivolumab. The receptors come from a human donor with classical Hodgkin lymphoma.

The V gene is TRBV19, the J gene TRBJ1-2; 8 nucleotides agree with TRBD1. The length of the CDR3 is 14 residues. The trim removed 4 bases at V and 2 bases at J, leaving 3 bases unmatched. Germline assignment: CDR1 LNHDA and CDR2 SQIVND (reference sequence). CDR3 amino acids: CASSTGQGNYGYTF. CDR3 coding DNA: TGTGCCAGTAGTACTGGACAGGGCAACTATGGCTACACCTTC.

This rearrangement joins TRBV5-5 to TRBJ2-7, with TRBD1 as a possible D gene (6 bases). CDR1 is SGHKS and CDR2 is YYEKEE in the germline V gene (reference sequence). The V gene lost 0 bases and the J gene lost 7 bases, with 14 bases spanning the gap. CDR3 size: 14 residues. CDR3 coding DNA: TGTGCCAGCAGCTTGGATCCAGGGGTGCGGGAGCAGTACTTC. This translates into CASSLDPGVREQYF.

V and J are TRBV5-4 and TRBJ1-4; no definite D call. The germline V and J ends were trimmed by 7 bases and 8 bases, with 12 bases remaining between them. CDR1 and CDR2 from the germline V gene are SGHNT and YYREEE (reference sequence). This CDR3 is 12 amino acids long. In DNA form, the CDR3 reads TGTGCCAGCTCCACTCTAGGCGAAAAACTGTTTTTT. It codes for CASSTLGEKLFF.

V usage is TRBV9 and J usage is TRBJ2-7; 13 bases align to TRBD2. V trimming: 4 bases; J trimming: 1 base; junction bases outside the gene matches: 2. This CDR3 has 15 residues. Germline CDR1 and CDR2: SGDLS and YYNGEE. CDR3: CASSPGLAGSYEQYF. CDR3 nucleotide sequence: TGTGCCAGCAGCCCGGGACTAGCGGGATCCTACGAGCAGTACTTC.

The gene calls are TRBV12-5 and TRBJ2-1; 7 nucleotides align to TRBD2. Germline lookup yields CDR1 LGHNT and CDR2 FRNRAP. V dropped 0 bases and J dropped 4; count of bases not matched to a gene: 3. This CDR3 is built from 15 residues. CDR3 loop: CASGLVLATYNEQFF. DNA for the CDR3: TGTGCTAGTGGTTTGGTACTAGCGACGTACAATGAGCAGTTCTTC.

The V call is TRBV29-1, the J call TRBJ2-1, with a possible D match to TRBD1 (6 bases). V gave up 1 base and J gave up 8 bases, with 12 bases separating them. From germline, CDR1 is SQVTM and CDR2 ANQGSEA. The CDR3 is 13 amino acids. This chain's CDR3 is CSVEGLQGDEQFF. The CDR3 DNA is TGCAGCGTTGAAGGCTTACAGGGTGATGAGCAGTTCTTC.

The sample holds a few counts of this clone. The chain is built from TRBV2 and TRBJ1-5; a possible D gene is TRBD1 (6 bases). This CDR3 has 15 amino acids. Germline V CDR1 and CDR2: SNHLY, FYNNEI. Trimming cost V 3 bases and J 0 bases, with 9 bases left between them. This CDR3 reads CASSDWTVSNQPQHF. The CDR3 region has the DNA TGTGCCAGCAGTGACTGGACAGTTAGCAATCAGCCCCAGCATTTT.

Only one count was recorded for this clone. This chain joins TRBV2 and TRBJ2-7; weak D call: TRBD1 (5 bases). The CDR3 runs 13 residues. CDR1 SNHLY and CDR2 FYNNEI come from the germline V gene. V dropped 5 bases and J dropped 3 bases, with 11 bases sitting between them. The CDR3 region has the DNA TGTGCCAGCAGTCGAGACAGTCTCTACGAGCAGTACTTC. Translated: CASSRDSLYEQYF.

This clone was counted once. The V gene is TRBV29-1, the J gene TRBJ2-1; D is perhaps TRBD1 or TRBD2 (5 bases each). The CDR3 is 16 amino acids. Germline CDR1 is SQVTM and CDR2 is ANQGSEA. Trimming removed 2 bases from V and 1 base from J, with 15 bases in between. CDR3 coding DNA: TGCAGCGTTGAATGGGGCGGGCTGACTTCCTACAATGAGCAGTTCTTC. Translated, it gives CSVEWGGLTSYNEQFF.

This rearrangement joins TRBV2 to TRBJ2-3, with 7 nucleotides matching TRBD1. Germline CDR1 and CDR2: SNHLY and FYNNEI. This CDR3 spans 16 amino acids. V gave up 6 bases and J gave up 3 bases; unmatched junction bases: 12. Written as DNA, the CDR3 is TGTGCCAGCAGGTATAGCCCGGGACAGACGACAGATACGCAGTATTTT. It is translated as CASRYSPGQTTDTQYF.

The CDR3 protein is CASRKEVIRNTEAFF. The CDR3, as DNA: TGTGCCAGCAGAAAGGAGGTCATAAGGAACACTGAAGCTTTCTTT. This chain joins TRBV6-5 and TRBJ1-1; D is unclear. The V and J ends lost 6 bases and 1 base respectively, with 15 bases between them. This CDR3 region has 15 residues. The germline V gene has CDR1 MNHEY and CDR2 SVGAGI.

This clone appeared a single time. CDR3 sequence reads: CASSLGGTRHTGELFF. CDR3 coding DNA: TGTGCCAGCAGCTTAGGCGGGACTAGACACACCGGGGAGCTGTTTTTT. This sequence joins TRBV7-2 and TRBJ2-2, with 8 positions matching TRBD2. Trimming removed 1 base from V and 3 bases from J; junction bases left unmatched: 4. The CDR3 is made up of 16 amino acids. Looked up from germline, CDR1 is SGHTA and CDR2 is FQGNSA.

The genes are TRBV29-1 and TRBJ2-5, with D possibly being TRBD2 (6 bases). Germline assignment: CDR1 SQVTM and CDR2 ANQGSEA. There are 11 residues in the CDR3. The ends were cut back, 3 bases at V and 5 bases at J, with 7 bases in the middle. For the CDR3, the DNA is TGCAGCGTTGAGGAGGGGGAGACCCAGTACTTC. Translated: CSVEEGETQYF.

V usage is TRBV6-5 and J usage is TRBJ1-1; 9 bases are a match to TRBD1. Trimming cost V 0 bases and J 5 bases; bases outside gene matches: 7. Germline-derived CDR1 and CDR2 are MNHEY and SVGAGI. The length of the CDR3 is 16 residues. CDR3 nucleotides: TGTGCCAGCAGTTACTCGTTACAGGGGGCGTCTACTGAAGCTTTCTTT. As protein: CASSYSLQGASTEAFF.

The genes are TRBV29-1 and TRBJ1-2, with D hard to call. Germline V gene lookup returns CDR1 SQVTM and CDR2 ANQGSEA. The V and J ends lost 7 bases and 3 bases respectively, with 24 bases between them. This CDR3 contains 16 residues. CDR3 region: CSATLPPPSPDYGYTF. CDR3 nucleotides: TGCAGCGCCACTCTGCCCCCACCTAGCCCGGACTATGGCTACACCTTC. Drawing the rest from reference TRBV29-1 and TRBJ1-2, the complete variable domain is SAVISQKPSRDICQRGTSLTIQCQVDSQVTMMFWYRQQPGQSLTLIATANQGSEATYESGFVIDKFPISRPNLTFSTLTVSNMSPEDSSIYLCSATLPPPSPDYGYTFGSGTRLTVV.

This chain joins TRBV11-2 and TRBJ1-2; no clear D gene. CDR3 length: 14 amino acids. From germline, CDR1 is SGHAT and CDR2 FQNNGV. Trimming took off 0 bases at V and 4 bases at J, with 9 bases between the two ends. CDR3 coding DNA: TGTGCCAGCAGCTTAGAATCAGCTTCCTATGGCTACACCTTC. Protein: CASSLESASYGYTF.

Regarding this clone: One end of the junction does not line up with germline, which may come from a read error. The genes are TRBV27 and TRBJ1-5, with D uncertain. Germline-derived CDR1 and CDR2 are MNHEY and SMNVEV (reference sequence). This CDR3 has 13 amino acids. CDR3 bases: TGTGCCAGCAGCTTATCACGGGATCAGCCCCAGCATTTT. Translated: CASSLSRDQPQHF.

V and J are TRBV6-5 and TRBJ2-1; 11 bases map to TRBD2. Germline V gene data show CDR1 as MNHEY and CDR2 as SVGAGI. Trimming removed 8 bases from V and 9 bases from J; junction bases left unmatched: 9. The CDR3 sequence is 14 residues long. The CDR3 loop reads CASGISGRAAEQFF. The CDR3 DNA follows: TGTGCCAGCGGGATTAGCGGGAGGGCCGCTGAGCAGTTCTTC.

Here the CDR3 DNA reads TGTGCCAGCAGCCTCTCAAACAGCGAGCAGTACTTC. This gives the protein CASSLSNSEQYF. This chain links TRBV2 with TRBJ2-7; D not resolved. The germline V gene has CDR1 SNHLY and CDR2 FYNNEI. Trimming left V 6 bases short and J 6 bases short, with 12 bases between. The CDR3 totals 12 residues.

The chain's CDR3 is CASSFGPPGHQPQHF. CDR3 bases: TGTGCCAGCAGCTTTGGACCCCCGGGCCATCAGCCCCAGCATTTT. The genes are TRBV5-6 and TRBJ1-5, with unresolved D. V gave up 2 bases and J gave up 5 bases, with 14 bases separating them. From germline, CDR1 is SGHDT and CDR2 YYEEEE. The CDR3 consists of 15 residues.